The rows below give T cell receptor beta chains drawn from one sample of a study of T-cell reconstitution after alpha-beta-depleted transplantation in children. MiXCR, run by TCRdb on the PCR reads, gives a single entry per CDR3 protein. In the table there are about 500,000 distinct CDR3 sequences, roughly 33% of which are singletons. Source: PBMCs from the stem cell graft donor, taken from the stem cell graft. Receptor source: a human donor who donated a stem cell graft to a child with aplastic anemia. Each CDR3 is given with its conserved first and last residue. Fields, in order: clone size, D gene, V gene, J gene, CDR3 DNA, CDR3 protein. D genes are given only for firm matches. The size of a clone is reported for some rows only, either as once, few or many, or as a class for expanded clones.

clone_size: .; d_call: .; v_call: TRBV3-1; j_call: TRBJ2-1; cdr3_nt: TGTGCCAGCAGCCATCTAGCGACCCGCTACAATGAGCAGTTCTTC; cdr3_aa: CASSHLATRYNEQFF
clone_size: .; d_call: .; v_call: TRBV9; j_call: TRBJ1-1; cdr3_nt: TGTGCCAGCAGCGACCCGGGACAGAACACTGAAGCTTTCTTT; cdr3_aa: CASSDPGQNTEAFF
clone_size: few; d_call: .; v_call: TRBV10-3; j_call: TRBJ2-7; cdr3_nt: TGTGCCATCAGTGATGGGATTACCTACGAGCAGTACTTC; cdr3_aa: CAISDGITYEQYF
clone_size: .; d_call: .; v_call: TRBV12-3/TRBV12-4; j_call: TRBJ1-1; cdr3_nt: TGTGCCAGCAGCTACAGGCCTTCGAACACTGAAGCTTTCTTT; cdr3_aa: CASSYRPSNTEAFF
clone_size: few; d_call: .; v_call: TRBV10-1; j_call: TRBJ1-1; cdr3_nt: TGCGCCAGCAGTGAGGGTATGAACACTGAAGCTTTCTTT; cdr3_aa: CASSEGMNTEAFF
clone_size: .; d_call: .; v_call: TRBV7-2; j_call: TRBJ2-2; cdr3_nt: TGTGCCAGCAGCTTAATGGGCCACACCGGGGAGCTGTTTTTT; cdr3_aa: CASSLMGHTGELFF
clone_size: few; d_call: .; v_call: TRBV29-1; j_call: TRBJ2-2; cdr3_nt: TGCAGCGTTTCAAGAGGGACCGGGGAGCTGTTTTTT; cdr3_aa: CSVSRGTGELFF
clone_size: .; d_call: .; v_call: TRBV20-1; j_call: TRBJ2-1; cdr3_nt: TGCAGTGCTAGAGCAGGTCTAGCATTTAGTGAGCAGTTCTTC; cdr3_aa: CSARAGLAFSEQFF
clone_size: few; d_call: TRBD2; v_call: TRBV7-9; j_call: TRBJ2-2; cdr3_nt: TGTGCCAGCAGCTTTACTAGCGATTCCGGGGAGCTGTTTTTT; cdr3_aa: CASSFTSDSGELFF
clone_size: .; d_call: .; v_call: TRBV12-2; j_call: TRBJ1-5; cdr3_nt: TGTGCAAGTCGCCGATTTGGGACAGGGGGTCCCCGGAGCAATCAGCCCCAGCATTTT; cdr3_aa: CASRRFGTGGPRSNQPQHF